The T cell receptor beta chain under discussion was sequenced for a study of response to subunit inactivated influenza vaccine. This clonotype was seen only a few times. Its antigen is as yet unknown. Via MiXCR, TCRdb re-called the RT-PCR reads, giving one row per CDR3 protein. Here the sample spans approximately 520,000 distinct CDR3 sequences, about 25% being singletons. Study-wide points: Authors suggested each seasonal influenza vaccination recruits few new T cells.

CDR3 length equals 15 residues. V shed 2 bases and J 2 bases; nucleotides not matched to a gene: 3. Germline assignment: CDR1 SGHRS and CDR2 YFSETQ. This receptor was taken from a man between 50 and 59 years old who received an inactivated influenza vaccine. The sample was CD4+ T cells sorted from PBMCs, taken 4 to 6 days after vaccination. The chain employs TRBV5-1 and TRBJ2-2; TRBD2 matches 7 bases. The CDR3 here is CASSLTGGNTGELFF. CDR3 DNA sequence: TGCGCCAGCAGCTTAACGGGAGGAAACACCGGGGAGCTGTTTTTT.